This T cell receptor (beta chain) was retrieved from a study of T cell responses to AZD1222 COVID-19 vaccine. TCRdb's table, derived via immunoSEQ multiplex PCR, lists solely in-frame clones and lacks some. Among fewer than 150,000 clones, 93% were seen once, and the ten largest hold 0.85% to 0.95%. As for this clone: Its antigen is unidentified.

General study findings and limits: In a largely white British group with more females than males, clonal diversity was possibly underestimated.

The germline gives CDR1 MNHNY, CDR2 SVGAGI (reference sequence). V lost 6 bases and J lost 0; bases outside the gene matches: 9. This CDR3 spans 16 amino acids. The clonotype comes from an adult in good health. The chain employs TRBV6-6 and TRBJ2-5, with TRBD1 matching over 8 bases. Specimen: peripheral blood, collected on day 0 of AZD1222 vaccination. CDR3 residues: CASRRQGATDQETQYF. CDR3 in DNA: TGTGCCAGCAGGCGCCAGGGGGCGACAGACCAAGAGACCCAGTACTTC.